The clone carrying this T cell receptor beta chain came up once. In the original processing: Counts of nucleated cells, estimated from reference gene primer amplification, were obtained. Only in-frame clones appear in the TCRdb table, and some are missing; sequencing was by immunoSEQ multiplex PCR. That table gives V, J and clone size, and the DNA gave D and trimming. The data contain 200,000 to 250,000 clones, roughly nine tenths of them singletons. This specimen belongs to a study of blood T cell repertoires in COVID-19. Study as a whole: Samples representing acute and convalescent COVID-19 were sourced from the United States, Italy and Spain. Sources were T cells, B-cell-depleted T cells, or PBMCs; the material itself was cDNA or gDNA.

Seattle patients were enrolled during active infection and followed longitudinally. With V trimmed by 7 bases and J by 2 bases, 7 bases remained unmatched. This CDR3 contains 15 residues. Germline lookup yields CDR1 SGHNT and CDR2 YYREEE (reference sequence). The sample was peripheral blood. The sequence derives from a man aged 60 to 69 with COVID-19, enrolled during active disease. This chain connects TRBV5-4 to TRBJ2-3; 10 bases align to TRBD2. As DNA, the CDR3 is TGTGCCAGCGGGGCGGGACTAGCGTTCACAGATACGCAGTATTTT. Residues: CASGAGLAFTDTQYF.